The clone carrying this T cell receptor beta chain was observed many times. Its target is not known. Each CDR3 protein gets one entry after TCRdb re-called the PCR reads with MiXCR. The sample gives over 85,000 distinct CDR3 sequences, approximately 25% of which show up once; approximately 0.8% is in the top ten. Germline CDR1 is SGHRS and CDR2 is YFSETQ. CDR3 length equals 15 residues. V was pared by 7 bases and J by 2 bases, with 8 bases of the junction left unmatched. The entry originates in a study of molecular identifiers for immune sequencing clone quantification. Study-level results: Spike-in Jurkat TCR RNA from a single cell reportedly registered among about a million naive cells. Clones that had above 20 RNA copies took up over 97% of effector molecules but under 1% in naive cells.

The receptor was derived from a human donor in good health. Some libraries in this study had Jurkat cell RNA spiked in. Material for sequencing was naive CD8+ T cells from blood, with Jurkat cell RNA spiked in. Stated subset: FACS-sorted CD8+CD4-CCR7+CD45RA+ naive T cells. V usage is TRBV5-1 and J usage is TRBJ2-3; 9 bases fit TRBD1. CDR3 nucleotides: TGCGCCAGCTGGCCCCGGACAGGGGACACAGATACGCAGTATTTT. Translated, it gives CASWPRTGDTDTQYF.